One and the same sample provided the 2 T cell receptor beta chains below, sequenced in a study of vaccination and CD4 T cells after COVID-19. The time point denotes: late sampling 161 to 241 days after vaccination in a few convalescent patients. Sample treatment: roughly 10-day PBMC culture with coronavirus spike peptide pools or control peptides (ViraFEST assay). No antigen has been assigned to these receptors. The Oncomine TCR Beta short-read assay generated sequence data from the DNA of cultured CD4+ T cells. TCRdb processed the PCR reads anew with MiXCR; each CDR3 protein has one entry. In the table there are some 17,000 distinct CDR3 sequences, approximately 49% of which are singletons. The sample here was CD4+ T cells from blood, cultured in vitro, taken about 7 months after SARS-CoV-2 vaccination. All receptors derive from a human donor who had recovered from COVID-19.

The gene calls are TRBV10-3 and TRBJ1-2, with a tentative D call TRBD1 (5 bases). Germline V CDR1 and CDR2: ENHRY, SYGVKD. This CDR3 has 15 amino acids. Trimming removed 4 bases from V and 3 bases from J, with 15 bases in between. The CDR3 bases are TGTGCCATCAGTGCACCGGAGAGCAGGGACTATGGCTACACCTTC. Encoded protein: CAISAPESRDYGYTF.

This clonotype has only one observation. The rearrangement uses TRBV24-1 and TRBJ2-3; no clear D. The CDR3 extends over 14 amino acids. From germline, CDR1 is KGHDR and CDR2 SFDVKD. Trimming shortened V by 5 bases and J by 2 bases, and 10 bases separated the two germline ends. CDR3 sequence (DNA): TGTGCCACCAGTGTAGGCCAGAACACAGATACGCAGTATTTT. Protein sequence: CATSVGQNTDTQYF.